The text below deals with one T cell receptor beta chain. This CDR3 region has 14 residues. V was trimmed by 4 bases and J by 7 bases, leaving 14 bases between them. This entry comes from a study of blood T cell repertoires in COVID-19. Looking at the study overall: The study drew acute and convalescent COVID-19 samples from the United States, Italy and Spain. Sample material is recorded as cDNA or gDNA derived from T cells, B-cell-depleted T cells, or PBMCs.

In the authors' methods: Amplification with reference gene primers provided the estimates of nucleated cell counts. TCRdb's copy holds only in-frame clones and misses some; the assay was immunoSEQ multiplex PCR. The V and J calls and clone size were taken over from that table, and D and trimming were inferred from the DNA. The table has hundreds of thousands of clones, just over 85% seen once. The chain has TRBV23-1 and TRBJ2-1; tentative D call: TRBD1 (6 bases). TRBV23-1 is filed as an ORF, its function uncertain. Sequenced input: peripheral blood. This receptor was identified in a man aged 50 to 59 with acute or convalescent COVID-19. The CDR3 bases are TGCGCCAGCAGTCTAGGGCAGGGGAAAAATGAGCAGTTCTTC. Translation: CASSLGQGKNEQFF.